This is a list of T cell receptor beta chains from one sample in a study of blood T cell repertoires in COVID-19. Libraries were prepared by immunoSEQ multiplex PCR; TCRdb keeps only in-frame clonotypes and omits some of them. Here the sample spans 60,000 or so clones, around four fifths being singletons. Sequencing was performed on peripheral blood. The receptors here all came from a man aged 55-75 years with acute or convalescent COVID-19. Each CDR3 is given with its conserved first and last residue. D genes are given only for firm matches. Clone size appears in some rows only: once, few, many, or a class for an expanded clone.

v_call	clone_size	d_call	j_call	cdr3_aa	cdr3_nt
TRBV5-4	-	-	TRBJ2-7	CASSLFTTYEQYF	TGTGCCAGCAGCTTGTTTACTACCTACGAGCAGTACTTC
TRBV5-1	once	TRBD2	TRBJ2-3	CASSFLAGGDTQYF	TGCGCCAGCAGTTTCCTAGCGGGGGGAGATACGCAGTATTTT
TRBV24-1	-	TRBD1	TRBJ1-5	CATSESGTAVPNQPQHF	TGTGCCACCAGTGAATCCGGGACAGCCGTCCCCAATCAGCCCCAGCATTTT
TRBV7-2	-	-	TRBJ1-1	CASSKGSGMNTEAFF	TGTGCCAGCAGCAAGGGGTCAGGGATGAACACTGAAGCTTTCTTT
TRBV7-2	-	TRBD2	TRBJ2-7	CASSYTGTSGYEQYF	TGTGCCAGCAGCTACACCGGGACTAGCGGCTACGAGCAGTACTTC
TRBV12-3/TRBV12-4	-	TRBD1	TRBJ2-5	CASSLTGEETQYF	TGTGCCAGCAGTCTAACAGGGGAAGAGACCCAGTACTTC
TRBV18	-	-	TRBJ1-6	CASSPLNQGNSPLHF	TGTGCCAGCTCACCCCTGAATCAGGGTAACTCACCCCTCCACTTT
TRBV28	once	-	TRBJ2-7	CASSWMDSTYEQYF	TGTGCCAGCAGTTGGATGGACAGCACCTACGAGCAGTACTTC
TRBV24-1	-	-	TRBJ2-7	CATSDFNFRTASYEQYF	TGTGCCACCAGTGATTTTAATTTTAGGACAGCTTCCTACGAGCAGTACTTC
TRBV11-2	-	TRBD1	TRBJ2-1	CASSHDRDRGDNEQFF	TGTGCCAGCAGCCATGACCGGGACAGGGGCGACAATGAGCAGTTCTTC
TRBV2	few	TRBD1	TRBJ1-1	CAIRQGAETEAFF	TGTGCCATTCGACAGGGAGCAGAAACTGAAGCTTTCTTT
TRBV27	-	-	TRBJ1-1	CASSKTGYTEAFF	TGTGCCAGCAGCAAAACAGGGTACACTGAAGCTTTCTTT
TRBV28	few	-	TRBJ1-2	CASSSLSATLYYGYTF	TGTGCCAGCAGCTCATTATCGGCGACTCTCTACTATGGCTACACCTTC
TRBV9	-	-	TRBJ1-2	CASSVDYYGYTF	TGTGCCAGCAGCGTAGACTACTATGGCTACACCTTC
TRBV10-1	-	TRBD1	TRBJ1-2	CASSESFDRVLGYTF	TGCGCCAGCAGTGAGAGTTTTGACAGGGTTTTGGGCTACACCTTC
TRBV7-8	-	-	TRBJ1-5	CASTAKERDNQPQHF	TGTGCCAGCACCGCCAAGGAGCGTGATAATCAGCCCCAGCATTTT
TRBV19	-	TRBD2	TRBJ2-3	CASTNRGGPSTDTQYF	TGTGCCAGTACTAATCGGGGGGGCCCCAGCACAGATACGCAGTATTTT
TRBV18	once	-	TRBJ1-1	CATTSSIGSQTEAFF	TGTGCCACCACAAGTTCGATTGGGAGTCAGACTGAAGCTTTCTTT
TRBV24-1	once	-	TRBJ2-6	CATSEARDSGANVLTF	TGTGCCACCAGTGAGGCTAGAGACTCTGGGGCCAACGTCCTGACTTTC
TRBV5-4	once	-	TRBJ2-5	CASSNRGETQYF	TGTGCCAGCAGCAATCGGGGGGAGACCCAGTACTTC
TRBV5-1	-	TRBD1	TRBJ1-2	CASSSDRGSYGYTF	TGCGCCAGCAGCTCGGACAGGGGAAGCTATGGCTACACCTTC
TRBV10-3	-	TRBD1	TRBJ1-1	CAISEYGTGVSEAFF	TGTGCCATCAGTGAGTATGGGACAGGGGTCTCTGAAGCTTTCTTT